The subject of this entry is one TCR beta chain. The CDR3 is 13 amino acids. The germline V gene has CDR1 SGHTA and CDR2 FQGTGA. Unmatched junction bases numbered 3, after V lost 4 bases and J lost 6 bases. This entry belongs to a study of blood T cell repertoires in COVID-19. The data were produced by immunoSEQ multiplex PCR, yet TCRdb's version contains in-frame clones alone and is incomplete. In the table there are some 270,000 clones, around nine tenths of which are singletons. The clonotype originates from a man aged 50 to 60 with acute or convalescent COVID-19. The genes are TRBV7-3 and TRBJ1-2, with 9 bases fitting TRBD1. The sequenced material came from peripheral blood. The CDR3 sequence: CASSSGTGNGYTF. The CDR3 coding sequence is TGTGCCAGCAGCTCGGGGACAGGGAATGGCTACACCTTC. The full variable domain, with the rest looked up from reference TRBV7-3 and TRBJ1-2, is GAGVSQTPSNKVTEKGKYVELRCDPISGHTALYWYRQSLGQGPEFLIYFQGTGAADDSGLPNDRFFAVRPEGSVSTLKIQRTERGDSAVYLCASSSGTGNGYTFGSGTRLTVV.